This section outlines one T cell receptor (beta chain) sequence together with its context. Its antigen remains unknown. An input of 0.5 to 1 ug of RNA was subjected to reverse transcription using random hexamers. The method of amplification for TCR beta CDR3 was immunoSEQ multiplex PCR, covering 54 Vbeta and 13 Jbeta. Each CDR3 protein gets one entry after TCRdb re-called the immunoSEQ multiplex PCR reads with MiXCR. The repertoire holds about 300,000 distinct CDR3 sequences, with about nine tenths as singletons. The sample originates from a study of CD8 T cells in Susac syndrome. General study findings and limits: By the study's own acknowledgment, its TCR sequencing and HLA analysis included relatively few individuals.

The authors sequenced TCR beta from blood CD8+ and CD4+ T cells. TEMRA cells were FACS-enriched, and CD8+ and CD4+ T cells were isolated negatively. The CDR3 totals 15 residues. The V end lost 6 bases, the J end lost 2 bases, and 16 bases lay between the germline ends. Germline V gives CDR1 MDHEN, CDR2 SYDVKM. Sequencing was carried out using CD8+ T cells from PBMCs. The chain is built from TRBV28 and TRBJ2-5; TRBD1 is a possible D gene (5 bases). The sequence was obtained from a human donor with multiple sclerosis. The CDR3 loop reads CASRHNRFGQETQYF. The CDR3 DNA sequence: TGTGCCAGCAGGCATAACAGGTTTGGGCAAGAGACCCAGTACTTC.